These 31 T cell receptor beta chains originate from one sample sequenced in a study of blood T cell repertoires in COVID-19. Some clones are missing from TCRdb's copy, which holds only in-frame ones; the method was immunoSEQ multiplex PCR. The table shows a few hundred thousand clones, with 70% to 90% occurring only once. Material for sequencing was PBMCs or T cells enriched from blood (not recorded which). These receptors all stem from a woman between 50 and 59 years old with acute COVID-19.

The chain joins TRBV7-2 to TRBJ1-6, with TRBD1 matching 8 bases. V was pared by 1 base and J by 8 bases, with 7 bases of the junction left unmatched. The CDR3 loop spans 16 amino acids. Germline V gives CDR1 SGHTA, CDR2 FQGNSA. CDR3 sequence: CASSLGAGGRDSPLHF. The CDR3 region has the DNA TGTGCCAGCAGCTTAGGGGCAGGGGGCCGGGATTCACCCCTCCACTTT.

The CDR3, as DNA: TGTGCCAGCAGTCTACAGGGAATGAACACTGAAGCTTTCTTT. Translated: CASSLQGMNTEAFF. The gene calls are TRBV28 and TRBJ1-1; possible D gene TRBD1, 6 bases. This CDR3 has 14 amino acids. Between the trimmed V and J ends, which lost 5 bases and 0 bases, there was a span of 10 bases. The germline V gene encodes CDR1 MDHEN and CDR2 SYDVKM.

The chain links TRBV5-1 to TRBJ1-2; 7 bases match TRBD1. From germline, CDR1 is SGHRS and CDR2 YFSETQ. The CDR3 sequence is 14 residues long. Trimming cost V 0 bases and J 2 bases; bases outside gene matches: 1. CDR3 protein: CASSLDRGNYGYTF. The CDR3 DNA is TGCGCCAGCAGCTTGGACAGGGGAAACTATGGCTACACCTTC.

This chain uses TRBV2 with TRBJ1-2; D is perhaps TRBD1 (6 bases). Germline V gene lookup returns CDR1 SNHLY and CDR2 FYNNEI. V lost 6 bases and J lost 4, with 18 bases in between. The CDR3 runs to 15 residues. Here the CDR3 reads CASSSWGGFFYGYTF. DNA of the CDR3: TGTGCCAGCAGCTCGTGGGGGGGCTTTTTCTATGGCTACACCTTC.

DNA for the CDR3: TGTGCCAGCAGCAAGCATGGGGACTCCGAGCAGTACTTC. It translates to CASSKHGDSEQYF. The V gene is TRBV3-1 (or the pseudogene TRBV3-2), the J gene TRBJ2-7, with D possibly TRBD2 on 6 matching bases. From germline, CDR1 is LGHDT and CDR2 YNNKEL (reference sequence). The CDR3 is 13 residues long. V was pared by 5 bases and J by 6 bases, with 14 bases between.

CDR3 residues: CASSRGSYTDTQYF. CDR3 DNA sequence: TGTGCCAGCAGCCGGGGGTCCTACACAGATACGCAGTATTTT. This sequence joins TRBV7-2 and TRBJ2-3; the D gene is possibly TRBD2 (6 bases). Germline CDR1 SGHTA, CDR2 FQGNSA. V gave up 5 bases and J gave up 2 bases, with 11 bases separating them. CDR3 size: 14 residues.

V and J are TRBV30 and TRBJ2-6, with 9 bases lining up with TRBD1. The CDR3 is made up of 16 amino acids. V dropped 8 bases and J dropped 0; count of bases not matched to a gene: 8. Germline V gene data show CDR1 as GTSNPN and CDR2 as SVGIG (reference sequence). CDR3 sequence reads: CARTDRGFSGANVLTF. The CDR3 DNA follows: TGTGCCCGAACGGACAGGGGATTCTCTGGGGCCAACGTCCTGACTTTC.

The V gene is TRBV3-1 (or the pseudogene TRBV3-2), the J gene TRBJ2-5; 15 bases map to TRBD2. Germline V gene data show CDR1 as LGHDT and CDR2 as YNNKEL (reference sequence). The CDR3 length is 15 residues. V dropped 7 bases and J dropped 5; count of bases not matched to a gene: 5. CDR3 sequence: CASNSGLAGGETQYF. For the CDR3, the DNA is TGTGCCAGCAACTCCGGACTAGCGGGAGGGGAGACCCAGTACTTC.

The rearrangement links TRBV24-1 to TRBJ1-2, with D tentatively TRBD1 (5 bases). CDR1 KGHDR and CDR2 SFDVKD come from the germline V gene. The V gene lost 6 bases and the J gene lost 4 bases, with 11 bases spanning the gap. The CDR3 totals 13 residues. The DNA for the CDR3 is TGTGCCACCAGTCAGGGTCAGGGCTATGGCTACACCTTC. Translation: CATSQGQGYGYTF.

The genes are TRBV18 and TRBJ1-4; TRBD1 matches at 8 bases. The CDR3 has 18 amino acids. Losses at the gene ends were 2 bases for V and 6 bases for J; bases not matched to a gene: 14. The germline V gene has CDR1 KGHSH and CDR2 LQKENI. CDR3 amino acids: CASSPKPGGRLVDEKLFF. The DNA for the CDR3 is TGTGCCAGCTCACCAAAGCCAGGGGGCCGCCTGGTAGATGAAAAACTGTTTTTT.

This chain joins TRBV7-2 and TRBJ2-1; maybe TRBD2 (5 bases). The ends were cut back, 5 bases at V and 4 bases at J, with 12 bases in the middle. CDR3 length equals 14 residues. Germline CDR1 SGHTA, CDR2 FQGNSA. The CDR3, as DNA: TGTGCCAGCAGCGATCCCGGACTTTACAATGAGCAGTTCTTC. It specifies CASSDPGLYNEQFF.

The chain couples TRBV13 to TRBJ1-2, with D tentatively TRBD1 (5 bases). V was trimmed by 5 bases and J by 0 bases, leaving 10 bases between them. Looked up from germline, CDR1 is PRHDT and CDR2 is FYEKMQ (reference sequence). CDR3 length: 14 residues. CDR3: CASSARQTNYGYTF. The CDR3, as DNA: TGTGCCAGCAGCGCTCGACAGACTAACTATGGCTACACCTTC.

This chain joins TRBV30 and TRBJ1-2; no clear D. This CDR3 is 10 amino acids long. The germline V gene encodes CDR1 GTSNPN and CDR2 SVGIG (reference sequence). Trimming removed 7 bases from V and 3 bases from J, with 6 bases in between. Written as DNA, the CDR3 is TGTGCCTCCGGGGACTATGGCTACACCTTC. This codes for CASGDYGYTF.

In this sample, this clone turned up once. CDR3 amino acids: CASSLSPVPTDTQYF. The DNA for the CDR3 is TGTGCCAGCAGCCTTAGCCCAGTTCCCACAGATACGCAGTATTTT. The genes are TRBV7-9 and TRBJ2-3; D uncertain. CDR1 is SEHNR and CDR2 is FQNEAQ in the germline V gene (reference sequence). The CDR3 is 15 residues long. Trimming left V 5 bases short and J 2 bases short, with 14 bases between.

This clone appeared once. The V and J genes are TRBV4-3 and TRBJ2-2; 10 positions match TRBD2. The germline V gene has CDR1 LGHNA and CDR2 YSLEER. This CDR3 spans 20 amino acids. J was trimmed by 2 bases and V by 0 bases; bases with no gene match: 12. CDR3: CASSQDLPSGSLINTGELFF. The CDR3, as DNA: TGCGCCAGCAGCCAAGATTTGCCTAGCGGGAGCCTGATAAACACCGGGGAGCTGTTTTTT.

V is TRBV7-2 and J is TRBJ2-5; 9 nucleotides match TRBD2. This CDR3 spans 13 amino acids. V trimming: 7 bases; J trimming: 4 bases; junction bases outside the gene matches: 4. Germline V gives CDR1 SGHTA, CDR2 FQGNSA. DNA of the CDR3: TGTGCCAGCACCGGCGGGGGGGGAGAGACCCAGTACTTC. Its translation is CASTGGGGETQYF.

This clone was seen more than once but under ten times. CDR3 coding DNA: TGCAGCGTTGATGACCGGGACAGCAACTATGGCTACACCTTC. It specifies CSVDDRDSNYGYTF. This sequence joins TRBV29-1 and TRBJ1-2, with 7 bases that match TRBD1. The CDR3 consists of 14 residues. Looked up from germline, CDR1 is SQVTM and CDR2 is ANQGSEA. V dropped 3 bases and J dropped 2; count of bases not matched to a gene: 6.

This clone appeared once. CDR3 in DNA: TGCGCCAGCAGCTTGATAGGGGACAGACATTACGGGGAGCAGTACTTC. This sequence encodes CASSLIGDRHYGEQYF. The V and J genes are TRBV5-1 and TRBJ2-7; 7 bases fit TRBD1. The germline CDR1 and CDR2 sequences are SGHRS and YFSETQ. V lost 1 base, J lost 7 bases, and 14 bases stayed unmatched. This CDR3 has 16 residues.

The chain is built from TRBV29-1 and TRBJ1-3; TRBD1 is a possible D gene (6 bases). Per germline, CDR1 SQVTM and CDR2 ANQGSEA. CDR3 length: 14 residues. Between the trimmed V and J ends, which lost 6 bases and 2 bases, there was a span of 14 bases. Here the CDR3 reads CSVDIQGPGNTIYF. The CDR3 DNA sequence: TGCAGCGTAGATATACAGGGCCCTGGAAACACCATATATTTT.

This clone has a handful of counts. This chain links TRBV19 with TRBJ1-5; perhaps TRBD1 as D (6 bases). This CDR3 is built from 15 residues. Germline assignment: CDR1 LNHDA and CDR2 SQIVND (reference sequence). The V and J ends lost 6 bases and 0 bases respectively, with 12 bases between them. The CDR3 DNA is TGTGCCAGTAGATACCAGGGGACTAGCAATCAGCCCCAGCATTTT. Amino acid sequence: CASRYQGTSNQPQHF.

The V gene is TRBV27, the J gene TRBJ2-7; 9 bases are a match to TRBD2. V lost 4 bases and J lost 4; bases outside the gene matches: 11. The CDR3 runs 16 residues. Germline V lookup: CDR1 MNHEY, CDR2 SMNVEV (reference sequence). The CDR3 nucleotides are TGTGCCAGCAGTTCCCGCCCGGGACTAGCTCAGTACGAGCAGTACTTC. It yields the protein CASSSRPGLAQYEQYF.

The chain links TRBV3-1 (or the pseudogene TRBV3-2) to TRBJ1-2; no definite D call. Deletions cut 1 base from V and 7 bases from J, with 22 bases between. The CDR3 contains 17 residues. Looked up from germline, CDR1 is LGHDT and CDR2 is YNNKEL (reference sequence). The CDR3 region is CASSQAPGHIQLVGYTF. CDR3 DNA sequence: TGTGCCAGCAGCCAAGCCCCCGGTCATATCCAACTCGTTGGCTACACCTTC.

The chain is built from TRBV7-2 and TRBJ2-1; a possible D gene is TRBD2 (5 bases). The CDR3 loop spans 14 amino acids. The V end lost 3 bases, the J end lost 11 bases, and 17 bases lay between the germline ends. Germline CDR1 reads SGHTA; CDR2 reads FQGNSA. The CDR3 DNA sequence: TGTGCCAGCAGCTTTTCCGGTAGCGACCGGCAGCAGTTCTTC. Amino acids: CASSFSGSDRQQFF.

This chain connects TRBV29-1 to TRBJ1-5; 7 bases match TRBD1. The CDR3 is 14 amino acids. J was trimmed by 0 bases and V by 7 bases; bases with no gene match: 6. CDR1 is SQVTM, CDR2 ANQGSEA, per germline. CDR3 DNA: TGCAGCGCTCTGACAGGGCTTAGCAATCAGCCCCAGCATTTT. Protein product: CSALTGLSNQPQHF. Full variable domain (rest looked up from reference TRBV29-1 and TRBJ1-5): SAVISQKPSRDICQRGTSLTIQCQVDSQVTMMFWYRQQPGQSLTLIATANQGSEATYESGFVIDKFPISRPNLTFSTLTVSNMSPEDSSIYLCSALTGLSNQPQHFGDGTRLSIL.

This clone has more than one count but fewer than ten. J is TRBJ2-3 and V is TRBV7-2, with 8 positions matching TRBD2. The CDR3 is 14 amino acids. CDR1 and CDR2 (germline): SGHTA, FQGNSA. CDR3 coding DNA: TGTCCCCCCCGGGGGGGGGTGGGGCGGGATACGCAGTATTTT. It is translated as CPPRGGVGRDTQYF.

V usage is TRBV6-5 and J usage is TRBJ1-6; the match to TRBD1 covers 7 bases. The CDR3 consists of 16 residues. The germline V gene has CDR1 MNHEY and CDR2 SVGAGI. The junction had 6 bases not matched to a gene; V was cut back by 0 bases and J by 7 bases. The CDR3 coding sequence is TGTGCCAGCAGTTACTCTACGGGACAGCGGAATTCACCCCTCCACTTT. Translated: CASSYSTGQRNSPLHF.

This rearrangement joins TRBV4-1 to TRBJ2-7; 8 nucleotides line up with TRBD2. V was pared by 1 base and J by 0 bases, with 11 bases of the junction left unmatched. Germline lookup yields CDR1 MGHRA and CDR2 YSYEKL. This CDR3 is 18 amino acids long. Here the CDR3 DNA reads TGCGCCAGCAGCCAAGCACCGCAGGGACTAGGGAGCTCCTACGAGCAGTACTTC. Translation gives CASSQAPQGLGSSYEQYF.

The chain joins TRBV9 to TRBJ2-1; D is uncertain. This CDR3 comprises 14 residues. V lost 4 bases, J lost 8 bases, and 16 bases lay in between. Per the germline V gene, CDR1 is SGDLS and CDR2 is YYNGEE. CDR3 DNA sequence: TGTGCCAGCAGCCCCCGGCTAGGTCGGGATGAGCAGTTCTTC. Protein product: CASSPRLGRDEQFF.

The genes are TRBV19 and TRBJ1-5, with 9 bases that match TRBD1. This CDR3 spans 14 amino acids. Germline V gene sequence: CDR1 LNHDA, CDR2 SQIVND (reference sequence). Losses at the gene ends were 1 base for V and 7 bases for J; bases not matched to a gene: 2. CDR3 bases: TGTGCCAGTAGTATAGGACAGGGGGGACAGCCCCAGCATTTT. It yields the protein CASSIGQGGQPQHF.

The chain joins TRBV28 to TRBJ2-1; D is perhaps TRBD1 (7 bases). Germline V lookup: CDR1 MDHEN, CDR2 SYDVKM. Trimming pared 5 bases from V and 8 bases from J, leaving 19 bases between. The CDR3 extends over 15 amino acids. The DNA of the CDR3 is TGTGCCAGCAGTCAGTCAGGGGGATGGGAGGATGAGCAGTTCTTC. Translated: CASSQSGGWEDEQFF.

The CDR3 here is CASRETGAKETQYF. For the CDR3, the DNA is TGTGCCAGTAGGGAGACAGGCGCAAAAGAGACCCAGTACTTC. J is TRBJ2-5 and V is TRBV19; tentatively, D is TRBD1 (6 bases). Germline V gene lookup returns CDR1 LNHDA and CDR2 SQIVND (reference sequence). The germline V and J ends were trimmed by 6 bases and 3 bases, with 14 bases remaining between them. This CDR3 contains 14 residues.